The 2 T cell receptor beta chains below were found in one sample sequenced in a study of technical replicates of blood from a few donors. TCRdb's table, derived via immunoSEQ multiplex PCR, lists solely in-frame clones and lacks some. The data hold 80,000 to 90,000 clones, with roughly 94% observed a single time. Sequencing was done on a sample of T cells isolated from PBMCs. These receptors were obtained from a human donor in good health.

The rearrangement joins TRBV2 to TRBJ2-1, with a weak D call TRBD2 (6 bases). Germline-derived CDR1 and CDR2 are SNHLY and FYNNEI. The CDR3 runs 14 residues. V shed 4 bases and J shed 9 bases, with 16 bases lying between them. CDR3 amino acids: CASSVRALEGEQFF. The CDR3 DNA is TGTGCCAGCAGTGTCCGGGCCTTGGAGGGTGAGCAGTTCTTC. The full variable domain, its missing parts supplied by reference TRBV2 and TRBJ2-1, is EPEVTQTPSHQVTQMGQEVILRCVPISNHLYFYWYRQILGQKVEFLVSFYNNEISEKSEIFDDQFSVERPDGSNFTLKIRSTKLEDSAMYFCASSVRALEGEQFFGPGTRLTVL.

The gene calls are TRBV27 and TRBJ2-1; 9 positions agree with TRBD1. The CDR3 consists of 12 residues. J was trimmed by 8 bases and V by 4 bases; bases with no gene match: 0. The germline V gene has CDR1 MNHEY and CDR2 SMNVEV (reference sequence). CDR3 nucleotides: TGTGCCAGCAGTTGGACAGGGGATGAGCAGTTCTTC. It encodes CASSWTGDEQFF.